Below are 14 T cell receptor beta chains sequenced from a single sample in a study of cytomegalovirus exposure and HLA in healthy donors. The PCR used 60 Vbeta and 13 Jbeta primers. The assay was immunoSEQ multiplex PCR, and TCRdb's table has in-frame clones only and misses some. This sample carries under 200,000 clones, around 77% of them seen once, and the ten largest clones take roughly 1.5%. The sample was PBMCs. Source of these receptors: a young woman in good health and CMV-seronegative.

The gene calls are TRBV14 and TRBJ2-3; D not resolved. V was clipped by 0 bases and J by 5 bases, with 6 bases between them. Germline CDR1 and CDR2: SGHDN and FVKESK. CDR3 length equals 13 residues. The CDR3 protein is CASSQDSLDTQYF. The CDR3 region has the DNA TGTGCCAGCAGCCAAGATTCCTTAGATACGCAGTATTTT.

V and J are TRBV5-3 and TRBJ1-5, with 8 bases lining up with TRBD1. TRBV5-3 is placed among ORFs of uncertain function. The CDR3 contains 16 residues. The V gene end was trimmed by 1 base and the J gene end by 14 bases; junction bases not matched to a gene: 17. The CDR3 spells CARSLIHSGQGPNEHF. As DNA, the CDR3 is TGTGCCAGAAGCTTGATCCATTCCGGACAGGGCCCGAATGAGCATTTT.

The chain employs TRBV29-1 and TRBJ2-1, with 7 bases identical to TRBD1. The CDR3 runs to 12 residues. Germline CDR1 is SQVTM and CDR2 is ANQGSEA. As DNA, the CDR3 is TGCGGGACAGCCACCGAATACAATGAGCAGTTCTTC. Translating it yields CGTATEYNEQFF.

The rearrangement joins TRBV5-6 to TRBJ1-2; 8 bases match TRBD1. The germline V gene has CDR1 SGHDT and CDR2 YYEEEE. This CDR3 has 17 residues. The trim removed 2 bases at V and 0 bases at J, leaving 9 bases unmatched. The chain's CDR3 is CASSFGQGTRANYGYTF. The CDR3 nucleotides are TGTGCCAGCAGCTTTGGACAGGGAACGAGAGCTAACTATGGCTACACCTTC.

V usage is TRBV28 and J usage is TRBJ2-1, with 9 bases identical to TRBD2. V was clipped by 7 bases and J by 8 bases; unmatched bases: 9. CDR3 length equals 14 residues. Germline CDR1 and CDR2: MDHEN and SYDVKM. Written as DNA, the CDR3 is TGTGCCAGCATCTGGGGGACTAGCACCGATGAGCAGTTCTTC. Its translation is CASIWGTSTDEQFF.

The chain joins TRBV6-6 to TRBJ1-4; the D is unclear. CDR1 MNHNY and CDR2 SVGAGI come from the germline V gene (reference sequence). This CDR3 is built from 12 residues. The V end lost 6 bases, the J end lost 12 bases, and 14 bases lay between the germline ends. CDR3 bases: TGTGCCAGCAGCCAAACCCAGGCAGAACTGTTTTTT. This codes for CASSQTQAELFF.

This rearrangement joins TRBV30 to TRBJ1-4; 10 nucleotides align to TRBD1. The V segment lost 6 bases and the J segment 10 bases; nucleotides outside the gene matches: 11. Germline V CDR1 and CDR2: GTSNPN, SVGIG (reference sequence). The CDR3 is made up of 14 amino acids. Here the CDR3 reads CACERGTGDGKLFF. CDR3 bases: TGTGCCTGTGAGAGAGGGACAGGGGATGGAAAACTGTTTTTT.

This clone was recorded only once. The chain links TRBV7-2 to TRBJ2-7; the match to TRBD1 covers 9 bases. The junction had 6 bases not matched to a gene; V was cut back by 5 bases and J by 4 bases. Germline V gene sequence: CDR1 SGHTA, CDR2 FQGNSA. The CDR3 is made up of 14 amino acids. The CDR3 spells CASSAGTGRYEQYF. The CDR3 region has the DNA TGTGCCAGCAGCGCCGGGACAGGGCGTTACGAGCAGTACTTC.

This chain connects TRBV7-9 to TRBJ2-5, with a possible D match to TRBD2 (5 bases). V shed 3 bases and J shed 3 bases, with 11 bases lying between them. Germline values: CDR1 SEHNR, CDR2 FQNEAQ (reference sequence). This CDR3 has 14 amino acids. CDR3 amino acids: CASSFERVEETQYF. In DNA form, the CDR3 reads TGTGCCAGCAGCTTTGAGAGGGTGGAAGAGACCCAGTACTTC.

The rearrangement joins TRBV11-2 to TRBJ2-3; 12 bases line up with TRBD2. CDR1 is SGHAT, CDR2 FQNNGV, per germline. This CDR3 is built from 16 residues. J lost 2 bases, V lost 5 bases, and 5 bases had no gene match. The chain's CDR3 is CASSGLAGGFTDTQYF. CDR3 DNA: TGTGCCAGCAGCGGTCTAGCGGGGGGGTTCACAGATACGCAGTATTTT.

CDR3 in amino acids: CASSLMTSGGATDTQYF. CDR3 in DNA: TGTGCCAGCAGTTTAATGACTAGCGGGGGGGCAACAGATACGCAGTATTTT. The V call is TRBV27, the J call TRBJ2-3, with TRBD2 identical over 14 bases. The CDR3 loop spans 17 amino acids. Unmatched junction bases numbered 4, after V lost 2 bases and J lost 3 bases. Germline CDR1 reads MNHEY; CDR2 reads SMNVEV (reference sequence).

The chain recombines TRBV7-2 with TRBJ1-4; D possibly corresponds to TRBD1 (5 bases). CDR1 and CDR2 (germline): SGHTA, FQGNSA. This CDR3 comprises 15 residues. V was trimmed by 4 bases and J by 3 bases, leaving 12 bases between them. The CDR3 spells CASSSPDMANEKLFF. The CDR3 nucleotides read TGTGCCAGCAGCTCCCCGGACATGGCTAATGAAAAACTGTTTTTT.

The CDR3 DNA reads as TGTGCCAGCAGCAAAAACAGAATCAACACCGGGGAGCTGTTTTTT. It encodes CASSKNRINTGELFF. The chain carries TRBV7-9 and TRBJ2-2, with no clear D. Trimming stripped 5 bases from V and 2 bases from J, with 12 bases between. Germline CDR1 SEHNR, CDR2 FQNEAQ (reference sequence). CDR3 size: 15 residues.

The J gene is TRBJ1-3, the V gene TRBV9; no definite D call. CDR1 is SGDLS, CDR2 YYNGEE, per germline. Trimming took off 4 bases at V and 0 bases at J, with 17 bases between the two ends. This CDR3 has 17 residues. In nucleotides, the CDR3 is TGTGCCAGCAGCCCCTCGGCGGGGTTACTCTCTGGAAACACCATATATTTT. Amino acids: CASSPSAGLLSGNTIYF.